A single sample gave rise to the 4 T cell receptor beta chains below, sequenced in a study of T cell repertoires in cytomegalovirus infection. TCRdb processed the reads anew with MiXCR; each CDR3 protein has one entry. The sample includes over 250,000 distinct CDR3 sequences, roughly 24% of them seen just once. Specimen: PBMCs. Receptors were obtained from a human donor in good health (CMV status not recorded). Some clones in this sample may be carry-over from other donors' samples.

This sequence joins TRBV7-6 and TRBJ1-6, with TRBD1 identical over 8 bases. This CDR3 is 15 amino acids long. Germline CDR1 is SGHVS and CDR2 is FNYEAQ. Trimming cost V 3 bases and J 10 bases; bases outside gene matches: 8. CDR3: CASSFAQGAFSPLHF. CDR3 sequence (DNA): TGTGCCAGCAGCTTCGCGCAGGGGGCTTTCTCACCCCTCCACTTT.

This clonotype was observed a handful of times. The V call is TRBV5-4, the J call TRBJ2-7; perhaps TRBD1 as D (6 bases). V lost 0 bases and J 3 bases, leaving 13 bases between the germline ends. This CDR3 is built from 15 residues. Per germline, CDR1 SGHNT and CDR2 YYREEE (reference sequence). The chain's CDR3 is CASSLGQVILYEQYF. In DNA form, the CDR3 reads TGTGCCAGCAGCTTGGGACAGGTAATCCTCTACGAGCAGTACTTC.

The sample holds many counts of this clonotype. The chain combines TRBV7-2 with TRBJ1-1; the D is unclear. Trimming shortened V by 5 bases and J by 1 base, and 14 bases separated the two germline ends. The CDR3 spans 15 residues. Germline-derived CDR1 and CDR2 are SGHTA and FQGNSA. In DNA form, the CDR3 reads TGTGCCAGCAGCCAGGCCGGGCAGAGGAACACTGAAGCTTTCTTT. It codes for CASSQAGQRNTEAFF.

This clonotype occurred a few times. The chain uses TRBV6-1 and TRBJ2-6, with a possible D match to TRBD1 (6 bases). V dropped 4 bases and J dropped 2 bases, with 9 bases sitting between them. CDR3 length equals 15 residues. Germline CDR1 and CDR2: MNHNS and SASEGT. CDR3 in DNA: TGTGCCAGCAGTGCTAACAGGGCTGGGGCCAACGTCCTGACTTTC. This codes for CASSANRAGANVLTF.